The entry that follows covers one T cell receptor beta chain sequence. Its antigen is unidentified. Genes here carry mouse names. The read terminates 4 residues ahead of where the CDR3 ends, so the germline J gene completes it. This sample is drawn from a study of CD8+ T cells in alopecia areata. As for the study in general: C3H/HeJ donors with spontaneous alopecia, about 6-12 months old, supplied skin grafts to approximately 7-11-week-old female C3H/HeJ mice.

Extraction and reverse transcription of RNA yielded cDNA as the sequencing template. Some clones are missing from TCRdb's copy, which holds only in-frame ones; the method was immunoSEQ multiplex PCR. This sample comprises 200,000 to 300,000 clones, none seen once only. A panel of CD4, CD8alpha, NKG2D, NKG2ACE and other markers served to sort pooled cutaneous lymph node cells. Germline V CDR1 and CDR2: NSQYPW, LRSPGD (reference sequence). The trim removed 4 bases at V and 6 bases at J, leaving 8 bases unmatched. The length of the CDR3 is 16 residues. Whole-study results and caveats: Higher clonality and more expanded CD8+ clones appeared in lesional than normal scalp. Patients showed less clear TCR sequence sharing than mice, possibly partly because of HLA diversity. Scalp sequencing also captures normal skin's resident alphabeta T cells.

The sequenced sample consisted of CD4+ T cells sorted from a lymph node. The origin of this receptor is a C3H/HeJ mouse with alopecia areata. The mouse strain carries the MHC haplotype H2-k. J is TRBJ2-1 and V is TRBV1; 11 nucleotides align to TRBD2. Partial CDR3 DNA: TGCACCTGCAGTGGCCGGACTGGGGGGTTGGGTGCT. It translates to CTCSGRTGGLGA. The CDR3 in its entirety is CTCSGRTGGLGAEQFF.